The clone carrying this T cell receptor (beta chain) was seen only a few times. TCRdb fed the reads into MiXCR, producing one record per CDR3 protein. Seen here are 150,000 to 200,000 distinct CDR3 sequences, under 30% observed once, and the top ten hold approximately 30%. J was trimmed by 7 bases and V by 7 bases; bases with no gene match: 9. This CDR3 contains 13 residues. The data originate from a study of T cell repertoires in cytomegalovirus infection. The receptor comes from a human donor in good health (CMV status not recorded). Some clones in this sample may be carry-over from other donors' samples. This sequence joins TRBV12-3 or TRBV12-4 and TRBJ1-1; the match to TRBD1 covers 7 bases. The material sequenced was PBMCs. CDR3 DNA sequence: TGTGCCAGCATCAGGGGGGGGGGAGGTGAAGCTTTCTTT. This translates into CASIRGGGGEAFF.